Listed below are T cell receptor beta chains from one sample, sequenced in a study of T cell responses to AZD1222 COVID-19 vaccine. The table came from immunoSEQ multiplex PCR; TCRdb's copy has only in-frame clones and leaves some out. The table has some 150,000 clones, about 87% seen once. The source was peripheral blood, collected 28 days after the second dose of the MenACWY control vaccine. The receptors were gathered from an adult who received the MenACWY meningococcal vaccine as a control. Each CDR3 is given without its conserved first and last residue.

length: 12; J: TRBJ2-5; V: TRBV25-1; CDR3: ASNRLGAGETQY
length: 11; J: TRBJ2-7; V: TRBV6-6; CDR3: ATVAGGLYEQY
length: 14; J: TRBJ2-7; V: TRBV10-3; CDR3: AISTPGTANSYEQY
length: 16; J: TRBJ2-1; V: TRBV15; CDR3: ATSRGGPGLSSYNEQF
length: 11; J: TRBJ1-1; V: TRBV12-3/TRBV12-4; CDR3: ASSIQGRTEAF
length: 15; J: TRBJ2-7; V: TRBV11-2; CDR3: ASSFSIAGSSSYEQY
length: 13; J: TRBJ1-1; V: TRBV18; CDR3: ASSPRQSMNTEAF
length: 13; J: TRBJ2-1; V: TRBV2; CDR3: ASSFKSGSHNEQF
length: 12; J: TRBJ1-3; V: TRBV3-1/TRBV3-2; CDR3: ASSPAGAGNTIY
length: 9; J: TRBJ2-3; V: TRBV4-2; CDR3: ASSHEDTQY
length: 13; J: TRBJ2-1; V: TRBV6-5; CDR3: ASSYPDSSYNEQF
length: 13; J: TRBJ2-1; V: TRBV2; CDR3: ASYQDGIQRGEQF
length: 15; J: TRBJ1-5; V: TRBV28; CDR3: ASSLRDRGSINQPQH
length: 14; J: TRBJ2-2; V: TRBV5-8; CDR3: ASSWPRFANTGELF
length: 12; J: TRBJ1-1; V: TRBV5-4; CDR3: ASSLAGKTDEAF
length: 12; J: TRBJ2-1; V: TRBV6-4; CDR3: ARANRREVHEQF
length: 13; J: TRBJ2-3; V: TRBV6-5; CDR3: ASSYSGRSTDTQY
length: 13; J: TRBJ2-7; V: TRBV27; CDR3: ASTPTVAGAGEQY
length: 12; J: TRBJ1-2; V: TRBV7-2; CDR3: ASSLLRVRGGYT
length: 14; J: TRBJ1-4; V: TRBV9; CDR3: ASSARDRLSNEKLF
length: 13; J: TRBJ2-7; V: TRBV7-7; CDR3: ASSLGTGPSYEQY
length: 11; J: TRBJ1-4; V: TRBV4-3; CDR3: ASSQETVEKLF
length: 13; J: TRBJ2-7; V: TRBV18; CDR3: ASSPRGGRDYEQY
length: 15; J: TRBJ1-5; V: TRBV19; CDR3: ASSILGTGYSNQPQH
length: 12; J: TRBJ2-7; V: TRBV28; CDR3: ASYPGQGFYEQY
length: 12; J: TRBJ2-7; V: TRBV19; CDR3: ASSPTTDPYEQY
length: 13; J: TRBJ2-7; V: TRBV18; CDR3: ASSGPDRGSYEQY
length: 10; J: TRBJ2-7; V: TRBV4-3; CDR3: ASSRDQGVQY
length: 15; J: TRBJ2-6; V: TRBV11-3; CDR3: ASSPGTGTSGANVLT
length: 10; J: TRBJ2-1; V: TRBV6-5; CDR3: AAGTGGNEQF
length: 13; J: TRBJ2-1; V: TRBV5-1; CDR3: ASSLAGDTYNEQF
length: 11; J: TRBJ1-1; V: TRBV9; CDR3: ASSVGFFNEAF
length: 12; J: TRBJ2-4; V: TRBV29-1; CDR3: SAAVVLAKNIQY
length: 13; J: TRBJ1-3; V: TRBV7-2; CDR3: ASTHRTVSGNTIY
length: 9; J: TRBJ1-6; V: TRBV30; CDR3: AWSSGPPLH
length: 11; J: TRBJ1-2; V: TRBV10-3; CDR3: AITPGQAEGYT
length: 15; J: TRBJ1-3; V: TRBV28; CDR3: ASSLLYKDHSGNTIY
length: 14; J: TRBJ1-6; V: TRBV5-1; CDR3: ASSERTGEYNSPLH
length: 13; J: TRBJ1-2; V: TRBV4-2; CDR3: ASSQGWSQNYGYT
length: 9; J: TRBJ2-5; V: TRBV5-1; CDR3: ASSQQGTQY
length: 12; J: TRBJ1-2; V: TRBV6-2/TRBV6-3; CDR3: ASSYFGGGYGYT
length: 12; J: TRBJ2-7; V: TRBV2; CDR3: ASNLGGAGYEQY
length: 16; J: TRBJ2-1; V: TRBV9; CDR3: ASSPTLAGEGTYNEQF
length: 13; J: TRBJ2-2; V: TRBV24-1; CDR3: ATSDSRGPTGELF
length: 12; J: TRBJ2-5; V: TRBV27; CDR3: ASSPRSGRETQY
length: 12; J: TRBJ2-7; V: TRBV5-1; CDR3: ASSSGTPTYEQY
length: 10; J: TRBJ1-1; V: TRBV7-6; CDR3: ASSSYDTEAF
length: 12; J: TRBJ2-2; V: TRBV19; CDR3: ASSTLGNTGELF
length: 14; J: TRBJ1-1; V: TRBV14; CDR3: ASSQGIWLVNTEAF
length: 12; J: TRBJ2-1; V: TRBV11-2; CDR3: ASSLDPLTREQF
length: 13; J: TRBJ1-1; V: TRBV5-1; CDR3: ASSAGSPQNTEAF
length: 10; J: TRBJ1-1; V: TRBV4-2; CDR3: ASSFDGPEAF